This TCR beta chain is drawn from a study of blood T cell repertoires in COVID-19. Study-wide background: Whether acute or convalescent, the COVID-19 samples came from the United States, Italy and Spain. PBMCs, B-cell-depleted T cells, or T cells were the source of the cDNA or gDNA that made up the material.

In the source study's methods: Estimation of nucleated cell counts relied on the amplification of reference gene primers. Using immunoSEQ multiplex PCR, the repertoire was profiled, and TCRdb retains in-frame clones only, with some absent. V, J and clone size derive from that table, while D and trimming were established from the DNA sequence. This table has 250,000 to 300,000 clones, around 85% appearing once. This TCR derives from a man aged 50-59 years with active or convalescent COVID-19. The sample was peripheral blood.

The CDR3 bases are TGTGCCATCTCCGTGGAGGGGGCCCAAGAGACCCAGTACTTC. Translated: CAISVEGAQETQYF. V usage is TRBV10-3 and J usage is TRBJ2-5, with D perhaps matching TRBD1 (7 bases). There are 14 residues in the CDR3. V gave up 8 bases and J gave up 1 base, with 14 bases separating them. The germline V gene encodes CDR1 ENHRY and CDR2 SYGVKD.